A single sample is the source of the 22 T cell receptor beta chains below, sequenced in a study of brain T cells in children with intractable seizures. Time point given: blood from clinic visit 5 months post-surgery; TSC patient then seizure free. The repertoire was sequenced with immunoSEQ multiplex PCR; TCRdb's copy has only in-frame clones and lacks some. The sample includes hundreds of thousands of clones, over 85% of them seen just once. Sequenced here: peripheral blood, sampled around 5 months after surgery. The receptors originated from a boy under two years old with tuberous sclerosis and intractable seizures.

This chain connects TRBV6-1 to TRBJ1-1; 11 bases are a match to TRBD1. CDR1 MNHNS and CDR2 SASEGT come from the germline V gene. The CDR3 loop spans 15 amino acids. V gave up 3 bases and J gave up 4 bases; unmatched junction bases: 4. Here the CDR3 reads CASSDPGQGVTEAFF. DNA of the CDR3: TGTGCCAGCAGTGATCCGGGACAGGGGGTCACTGAAGCTTTCTTT.

The chain is built from TRBV12-5 and TRBJ2-2; 8 bases agree with TRBD1. J gave up 1 base and V 0 bases, and 7 bases lay outside the gene matches. Per the germline V gene, CDR1 is LGHNT and CDR2 is FRNRAP. This CDR3 has 18 amino acids. CDR3 sequence (DNA): TGTGCTAGTGGTTTGGTGGTGACGGGACAGGAGAACACCGGGGAGCTGTTTTTT. Residues: CASGLVVTGQENTGELFF. Based on the CDR3 plus reference TRBV12-5 and TRBJ2-2, the full variable domain is DARVTQTPRHKVTEMGQEVTMRCQPILGHNTVFWYRQTMMQGLELLAYFRNRAPLDDSGMPKDRFSAEMPDATLATLKIQPSEPRDSAVYFCASGLVVTGQENTGELFFGEGSRLTVL.

The chain uses TRBV4-1 and TRBJ1-1; unclear D gene. Germline lookup yields CDR1 MGHRA and CDR2 YSYEKL. V was cut by 1 base and J by 1 base, with 7 bases left in between. This CDR3 region has 14 residues. CDR3 region: CASSQVFGNTEAFF. The CDR3 DNA reads as TGCGCCAGCAGCCAAGTATTCGGGAACACTGAAGCTTTCTTT.

This chain joins TRBV5-4 and TRBJ1-2; D perhaps matches TRBD1 (5 bases). The CDR3 length is 15 residues. The V gene lost 5 bases and the J gene lost 4 bases, with 18 bases spanning the gap. Germline V gene data show CDR1 as SGHNT and CDR2 as YYREEE (reference sequence). The CDR3 is CASRRAGVSVYGYTF. CDR3 nucleotide sequence: TGTGCCAGCAGACGGGCGGGGGTCTCGGTCTATGGCTACACCTTC.

The chain joins TRBV3-1 (or the pseudogene TRBV3-2) to TRBJ2-7; no reliable D call. Germline V lookup: CDR1 LGHDT, CDR2 YNNKEL (reference sequence). This CDR3 contains 11 residues. Trimming cost V 1 base and J 5 bases, with 3 bases left between them. The DNA of the CDR3 is TGTGCCAGCAGCCAAGTCAACGAGCAGTACTTC. Its translation is CASSQVNEQYF.

The genes are TRBV9 and TRBJ2-1; D is uncertain. This CDR3 has 14 residues. Deletions cut 2 bases from V and 7 bases from J, with 13 bases between. In germline, CDR1 is SGDLS, CDR2 YYNGEE. CDR3 in DNA: TGTGCCAGCAGCGTCGATATCCAGGTTAATGAGCAGTTCTTC. Protein sequence: CASSVDIQVNEQFF.

The chain carries TRBV5-6 and TRBJ1-2; D might be TRBD1 (5 bases). CDR3 length equals 15 residues. Deletions cut 3 bases from V and 4 bases from J, with 16 bases between. Per the germline V gene, CDR1 is SGHDT and CDR2 is YYEEEE. The CDR3 nucleotides read TGTGCCAGCAGCTCTGGGACGGTTTCCTTCTATGGCTACACCTTC. Encoded protein: CASSSGTVSFYGYTF.

The J gene is TRBJ1-2, the V gene TRBV20-1; the D is unclear. Germline CDR1 DFQATT, CDR2 SNEGSKA (reference sequence). Trimming took 7 bases from V and 8 from J, leaving 5 bases between them. The CDR3 consists of 8 residues. CDR3 coding DNA: TGCAGTGTCCAGGGCTACACCTTC. This codes for CSVQGYTF.

The chain recombines TRBV6-5 with TRBJ2-3; 8 nucleotides agree with TRBD1. CDR1 and CDR2 (germline): MNHEY, SVGAGI. J was trimmed by 1 base and V by 5 bases; bases with no gene match: 5. The CDR3 has 15 amino acids. The CDR3 DNA reads as TGTGCCAGCAGTCCGGACAGGGTAGGCACAGATACGCAGTATTTT. It specifies CASSPDRVGTDTQYF.

V is TRBV27 and J is TRBJ2-1, with 9 bases that match TRBD1. In germline, CDR1 is MNHEY, CDR2 SMNVEV (reference sequence). CDR3 length equals 16 residues. V was pared by 0 bases and J by 5 bases, with 5 bases of the junction left unmatched. CDR3 sequence: CASSLSWTGDHNEQFF. CDR3 coding DNA: TGTGCCAGCAGTTTATCGTGGACAGGGGACCACAATGAGCAGTTCTTC.

This clone was counted only a few times. This sequence joins TRBV7-2 and TRBJ2-7; TRBD2 matches 9 bases. J was trimmed by 4 bases and V by 5 bases; bases with no gene match: 9. The CDR3 runs to 15 residues. Germline-derived CDR1 and CDR2 are SGHTA and FQGNSA. The CDR3 DNA follows: TGTGCCAGCAGCGTGGCGGGAGGGCCCCAATACGAGCAGTACTTC. Its translation is CASSVAGGPQYEQYF.

The rearrangement uses TRBV7-6 and TRBJ1-3; possibly TRBD1 for D (5 bases). The germline gives CDR1 SGHVS, CDR2 FNYEAQ. V shed 7 bases and J shed 1 base, with 11 bases lying between them. This CDR3 contains 14 residues. The CDR3 region is CASKGIGSGNTIYF. In DNA, the CDR3 is TGTGCCAGCAAGGGGATTGGTTCTGGAAACACCATATATTTT.

V gene TRBV4-1 combines with J gene TRBJ2-7; no clear D gene. Germline CDR1 reads MGHRA; CDR2 reads YSYEKL. This CDR3 has 14 residues. V lost 1 base, J lost 0 bases, and 7 bases lay in between. The CDR3 region is CASSQVSLSYEQYF. The CDR3 DNA sequence: TGCGCCAGCAGCCAAGTGAGCCTCTCCTACGAGCAGTACTTC.

This clone has only one observation. This chain uses TRBV21-1 with TRBJ2-1; the DNA was not compared with TRBD2, the D call given in the table. TRBV21-1 is recorded as a pseudogene. This CDR3 region has 18 residues. CDR3 protein: CANNSGAAHGHLSDEQFF. As DNA, the CDR3 is TGTGCCAACAATAGCGGGGCGGCCCACGGGCATCTCTCTGATGAGCAGTTCTTC.

In this sample, this clone turned up once. The V gene is TRBV6-9, the J gene TRBJ2-5; D might be TRBD2 (6 bases). This CDR3 region has 15 residues. Germline V CDR1 and CDR2: MNHGY, SVAAGI. The V gene lost 0 bases and the J gene lost 2 bases, with 10 bases spanning the gap. The CDR3 region has the DNA TGTGCCAGCAGTTATTCCGGACTACCTCAAGAGACCCAGTACTTC. Translating it yields CASSYSGLPQETQYF.

The V and J genes are TRBV9 and TRBJ2-1, with 8 bases aligning to TRBD2. With 0 bases clipped from V and 6 bases from J, the junction kept 8 bases outside the gene matches. Germline CDR1 is SGDLS and CDR2 is YYNGEE. The CDR3 is 16 residues long. Here the CDR3 reads CASSVGGRPPPNEQFF. CDR3 DNA sequence: TGTGCCAGCAGCGTAGGCGGGAGGCCCCCCCCCAATGAGCAGTTCTTC.

CDR3 DNA: TGCAGTGCTAGTTCGGGGACGGTTATCTACAATGAGCAGTTCTTC. Its translation: CSASSGTVIYNEQFF. V and J are TRBV20-1 and TRBJ2-1; D tentatively reads TRBD1 or TRBD2 (5 bases each). Germline CDR1 is DFQATT and CDR2 is SNEGSKA (reference sequence). V gave up 3 bases and J gave up 3 bases, with 15 bases separating them. The CDR3 totals 15 residues.

A remark on this clone: Other DNA sequences in the same sample also yield this CDR3. The chain links TRBV5-1 to TRBJ2-7; no clear D gene. V gave up 0 bases and J gave up 3 bases, with 1 base separating them. This CDR3 region has 11 residues. Germline V gene data show CDR1 as SGHRS and CDR2 as YFSETQ. The CDR3 bases are TGCGCCAGCAGCTTGGACTACGAGCAGTACTTC. This gives the protein CASSLDYEQYF.

The gene calls are TRBV5-1 and TRBJ2-1; TRBD2 aligns across 9 bases. This CDR3 spans 16 amino acids. CDR1 and CDR2 (germline): SGHRS, YFSETQ. Germline trimming cut 4 bases from V and 5 bases from J; bases unmatched to any gene: 10. The DNA of the CDR3 is TGCGCCAGCAGCCAGGGACTAGCCGACGAGAACAATGAGCAGTTCTTC. This codes for CASSQGLADENNEQFF. The full variable domain, with the rest looked up from reference TRBV5-1 and TRBJ2-1, is KAGVTQTPRYLIKTRGQQVTLSCSPISGHRSVSWYQQTPGQGLQFLFEYFSETQRNKGNFPGRFSGRQFSNSRSEMNVSTLELGDSALYLCASSQGLADENNEQFFGPGTRLTVL.

The rearrangement uses TRBV19 and TRBJ1-1; D possibly corresponds to TRBD1 (6 bases). V lost 6 bases to trimming and J lost 0 bases, with 11 bases between them. Germline V gives CDR1 LNHDA, CDR2 SQIVND (reference sequence). The CDR3 loop spans 14 amino acids. The CDR3 reads CASRRGLMNTEAFF. In DNA form, the CDR3 reads TGTGCCAGTAGGAGGGGGTTAATGAACACTGAAGCTTTCTTT.

The chain employs TRBV5-1 and TRBJ1-2; D unresolved. The CDR3 extends over 16 amino acids. Trimming left V 0 bases short and J 6 bases short, with 18 bases between. Per germline, CDR1 SGHRS and CDR2 YFSETQ. The DNA of the CDR3 is TGCGCCAGCAGCTTGGCCCCGGCAGGAGAGGGAAATGGCTACACCTTC. Its translation is CASSLAPAGEGNGYTF.

The sample holds one count of this clone. This chain links TRBV29-1 with TRBJ2-1; 8 bases align to TRBD1. V lost 8 bases and J lost 7; bases outside the gene matches: 13. The CDR3 spans 14 residues. The V gene's germline CDR1 is SQVTM and CDR2 ANQGSEA. The chain's CDR3 is CSLRGTGESNEQFF. The DNA for the CDR3 is TGCAGCTTGCGCGGGACAGGTGAATCTAATGAGCAGTTCTTC.